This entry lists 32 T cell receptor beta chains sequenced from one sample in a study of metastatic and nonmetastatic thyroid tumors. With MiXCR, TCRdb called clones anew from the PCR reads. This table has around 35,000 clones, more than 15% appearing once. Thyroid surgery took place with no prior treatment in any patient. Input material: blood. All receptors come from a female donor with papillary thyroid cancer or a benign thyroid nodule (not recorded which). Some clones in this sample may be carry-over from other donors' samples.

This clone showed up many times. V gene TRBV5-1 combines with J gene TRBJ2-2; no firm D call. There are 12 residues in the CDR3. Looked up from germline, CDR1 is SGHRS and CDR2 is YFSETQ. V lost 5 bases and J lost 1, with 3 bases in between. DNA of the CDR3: TGCGCCAGCAGGGAGAACACCGGGGAGCTGTTTTTT. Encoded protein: CASRENTGELFF.

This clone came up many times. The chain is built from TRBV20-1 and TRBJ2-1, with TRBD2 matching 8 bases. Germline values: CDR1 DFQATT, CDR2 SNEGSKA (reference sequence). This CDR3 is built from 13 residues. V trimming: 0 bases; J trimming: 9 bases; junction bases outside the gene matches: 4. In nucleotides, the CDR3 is TGCAGTGCTAGAGAGGGGAGCGGGAGTGAGCAGTTCTTC. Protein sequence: CSAREGSGSEQFF.

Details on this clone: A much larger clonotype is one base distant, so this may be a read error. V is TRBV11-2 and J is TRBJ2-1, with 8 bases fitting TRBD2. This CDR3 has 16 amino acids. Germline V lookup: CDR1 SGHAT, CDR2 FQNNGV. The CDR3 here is CASILEAGGSYNEQFF. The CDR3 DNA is TGTGCCAGCATCTTAGAGGCGGGGGGCTCCTACAATGAACAGTTCTTC. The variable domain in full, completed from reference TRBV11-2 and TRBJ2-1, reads EAGVAQSPRYKIIEKRQSVAFWCNPISGHATLYWYQQILGQGPKLLIQFQNNGVVDDSQLPKDRFSAERLKGVDSTLKIQPAKLEDSAVYLCASILEAGGSYNEQFFGPGTRLTVL.

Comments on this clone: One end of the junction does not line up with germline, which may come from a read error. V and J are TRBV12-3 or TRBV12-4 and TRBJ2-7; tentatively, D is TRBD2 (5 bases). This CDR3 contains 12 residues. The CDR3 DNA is TGTGCCAACAGTCTACTAGGCTACGAGCAGTACTTC. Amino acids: CANSLLGYEQYF.

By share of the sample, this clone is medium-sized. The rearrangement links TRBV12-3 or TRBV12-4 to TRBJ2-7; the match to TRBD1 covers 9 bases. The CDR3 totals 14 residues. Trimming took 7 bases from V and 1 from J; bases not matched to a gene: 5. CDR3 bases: TGTGCCAGCACCTGGACAGGGGTGTCCTACGAGCAGTACTTC. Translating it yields CASTWTGVSYEQYF.

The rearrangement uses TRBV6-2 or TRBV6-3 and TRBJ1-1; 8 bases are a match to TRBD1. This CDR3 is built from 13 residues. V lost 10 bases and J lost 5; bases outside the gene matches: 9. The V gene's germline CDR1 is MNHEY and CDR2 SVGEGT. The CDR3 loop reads CANRQGSVTEAFF. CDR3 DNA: TGTGCCAACAGACAGGGGAGTGTAACTGAAGCTTTCTTT.

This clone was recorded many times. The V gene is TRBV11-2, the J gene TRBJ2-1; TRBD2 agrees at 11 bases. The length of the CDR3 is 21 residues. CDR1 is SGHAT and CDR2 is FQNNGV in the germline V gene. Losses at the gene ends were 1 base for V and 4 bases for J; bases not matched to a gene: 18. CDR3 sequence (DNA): TGTGCCAGCAGCTTAGGGGACAGGTTACGGACTAGCGGGCCGTCATACAATGAGCAGTTCTTC. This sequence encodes CASSLGDRLRTSGPSYNEQFF. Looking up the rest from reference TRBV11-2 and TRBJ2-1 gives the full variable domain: EAGVAQSPRYKIIEKRQSVAFWCNPISGHATLYWYQQILGQGPKLLIQFQNNGVVDDSQLPKDRFSAERLKGVDSTLKIQPAKLEDSAVYLCASSLGDRLRTSGPSYNEQFFGPGTRLTVL.

CDR3 nucleotides: TGTGCCAGCAGCTTACCGGGGGCGAGCTCACCCCTCCACTTT. Its translation: CASSLPGASSPLHF. The rearrangement joins TRBV11-2 to TRBJ1-6, with TRBD1 as a possible D gene (6 bases). Germline V CDR1 and CDR2: SGHAT, FQNNGV. The CDR3 totals 14 residues. Trimming removed 2 bases at V and 10 bases at J, with 12 bases between.

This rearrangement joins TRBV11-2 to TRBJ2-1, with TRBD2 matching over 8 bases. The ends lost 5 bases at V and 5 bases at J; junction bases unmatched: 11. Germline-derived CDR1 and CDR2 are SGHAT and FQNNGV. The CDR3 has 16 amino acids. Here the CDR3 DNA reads TGTGCCAGCAGCCCTCGACTAGCGCAAAGCCACAATGAGCAGTTCTTC. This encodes CASSPRLAQSHNEQFF.

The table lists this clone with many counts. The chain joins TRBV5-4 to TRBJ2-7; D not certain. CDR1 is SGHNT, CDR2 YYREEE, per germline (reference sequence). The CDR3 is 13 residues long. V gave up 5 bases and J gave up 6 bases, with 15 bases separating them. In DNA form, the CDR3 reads TGTGCCAGCAGTCCCTGGATCACCCGCGAGCAGTACTTC. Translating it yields CASSPWITREQYF.

Here the CDR3 reads CASSPSADNQPQHF. The DNA of the CDR3 is TGTGCCAGCAGCCCGTCCGCGGACAATCAGCCCCAGCATTTT. The rearrangement joins TRBV9 to TRBJ1-5; D is uncertain. Trimming removed 4 bases at V and 3 bases at J, with 11 bases between. This CDR3 comprises 14 residues. Germline V lookup: CDR1 SGDLS, CDR2 YYNGEE.

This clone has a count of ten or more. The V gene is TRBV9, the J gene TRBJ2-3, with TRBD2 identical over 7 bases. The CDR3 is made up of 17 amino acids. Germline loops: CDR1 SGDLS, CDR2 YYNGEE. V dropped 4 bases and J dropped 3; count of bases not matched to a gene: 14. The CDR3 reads CASSPYDGAGVTDTQYF. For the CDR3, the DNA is TGTGCCAGCAGCCCCTATGACGGGGCGGGGGTTACAGATACGCAGTATTTT.

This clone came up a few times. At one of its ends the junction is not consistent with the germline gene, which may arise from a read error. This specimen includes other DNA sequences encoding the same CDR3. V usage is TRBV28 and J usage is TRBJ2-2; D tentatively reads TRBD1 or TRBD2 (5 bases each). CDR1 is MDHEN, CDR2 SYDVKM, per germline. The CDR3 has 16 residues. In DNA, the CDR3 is TGTGCCAGCAGTTTGTGGCAGGGTTCGGACACCGGGGAGCTGTTCTTT. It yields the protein CASSLWQGSDTGELFF.

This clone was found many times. The CDR3 DNA reads TGTGCCAGCAGCTTAGGACCGACAGGTAGGTCCTACGAGCAGTACTTC. This sequence encodes CASSLGPTGRSYEQYF. J is TRBJ2-7 and V is TRBV11-2; D possibly corresponds to TRBD1 (6 bases). The germline V and J ends were trimmed by 1 base and 1 base, with 14 bases remaining between them. The V gene's germline CDR1 is SGHAT and CDR2 FQNNGV. The CDR3 has 16 amino acids.

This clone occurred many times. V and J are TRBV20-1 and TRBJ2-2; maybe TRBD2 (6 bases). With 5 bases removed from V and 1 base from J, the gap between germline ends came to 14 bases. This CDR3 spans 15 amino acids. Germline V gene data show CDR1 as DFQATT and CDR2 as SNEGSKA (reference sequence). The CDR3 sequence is CSAGNAGMNTGELFF. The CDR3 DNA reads TGCAGTGCTGGAAATGCGGGAATGAACACCGGGGAGCTGTTTTTT.

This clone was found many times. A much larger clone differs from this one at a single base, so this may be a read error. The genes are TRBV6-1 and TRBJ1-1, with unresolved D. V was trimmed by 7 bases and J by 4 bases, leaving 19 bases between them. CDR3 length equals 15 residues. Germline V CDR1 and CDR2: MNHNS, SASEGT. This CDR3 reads CASTQDGVPGTEAFF. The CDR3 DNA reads TGTGCCAGCACCCAGGACGGGGTACCCGGCACTGAAGCTTTCTTT.

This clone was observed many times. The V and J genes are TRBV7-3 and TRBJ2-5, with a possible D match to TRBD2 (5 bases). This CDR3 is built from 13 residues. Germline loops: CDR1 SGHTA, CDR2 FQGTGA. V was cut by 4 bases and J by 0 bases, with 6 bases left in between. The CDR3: CASSSDYQETQYF. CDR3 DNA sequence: TGTGCCAGCAGCTCGGACTACCAAGAGACCCAGTACTTC.

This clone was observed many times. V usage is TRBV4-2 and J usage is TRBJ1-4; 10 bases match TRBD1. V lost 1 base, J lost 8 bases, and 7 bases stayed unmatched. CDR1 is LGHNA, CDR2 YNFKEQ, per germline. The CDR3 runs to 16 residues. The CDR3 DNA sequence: TGTGCCAGCAGCCAAGGGACCGGGACAGGGGCGGAAAAACTGTTTTTT. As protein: CASSQGTGTGAEKLFF.

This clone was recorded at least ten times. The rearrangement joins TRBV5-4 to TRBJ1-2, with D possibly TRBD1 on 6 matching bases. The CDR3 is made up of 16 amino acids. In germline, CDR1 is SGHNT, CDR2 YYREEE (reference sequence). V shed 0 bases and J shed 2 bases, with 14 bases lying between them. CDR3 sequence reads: CASSLAGDTQNYGYTF. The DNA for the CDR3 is TGTGCCAGCAGCTTGGCGGGGGACACACAAAACTATGGCTACACCTTC.

The CDR3 is CASSDRPGQGDPPLHF. In DNA, the CDR3 is TGTGCCAGCAGCGACAGACCGGGCCAAGGGGATCCACCCCTCCACTTT. The rearrangement joins TRBV5-4 to TRBJ1-6; D perhaps matches TRBD1 (5 bases). Germline CDR1 and CDR2: SGHNT and YYREEE (reference sequence). This CDR3 is built from 16 residues. V gave up 4 bases and J gave up 11 bases, with 22 bases separating them.

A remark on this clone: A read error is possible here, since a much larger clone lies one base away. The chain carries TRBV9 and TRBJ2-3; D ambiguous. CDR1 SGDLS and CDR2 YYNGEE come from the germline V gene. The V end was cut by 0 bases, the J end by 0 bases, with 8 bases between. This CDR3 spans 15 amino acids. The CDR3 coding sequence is TGTGCCAGCAGCGTAGGGTCCGATAGCACAGATACGCAGTATTTT. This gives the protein CASSVGSDSTDTQYF.

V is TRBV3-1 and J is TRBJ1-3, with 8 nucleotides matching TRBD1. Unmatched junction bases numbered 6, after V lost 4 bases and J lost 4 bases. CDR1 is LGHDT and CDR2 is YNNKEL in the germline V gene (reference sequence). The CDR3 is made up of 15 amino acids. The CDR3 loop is CASSRRTGSGNTIYF. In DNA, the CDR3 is TGTGCCAGCAGCCGGCGGACAGGGTCAGGAAACACCATATATTTT.

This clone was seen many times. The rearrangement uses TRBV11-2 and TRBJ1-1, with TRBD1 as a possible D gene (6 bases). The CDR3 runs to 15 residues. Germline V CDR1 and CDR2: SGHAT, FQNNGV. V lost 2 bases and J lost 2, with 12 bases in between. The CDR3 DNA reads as TGTGCCAGCAGCTTATCGGCAGGGGAAAACACTGAAGCTTTCTTT. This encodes CASSLSAGENTEAFF.

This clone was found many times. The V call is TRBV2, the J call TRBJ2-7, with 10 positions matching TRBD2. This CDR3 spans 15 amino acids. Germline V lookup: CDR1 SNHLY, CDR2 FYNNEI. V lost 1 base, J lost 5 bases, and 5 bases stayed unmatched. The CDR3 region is CASSEVGTSVNEQYF. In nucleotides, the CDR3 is TGTGCCAGCAGTGAAGTGGGGACTAGCGTTAACGAGCAGTACTTC.

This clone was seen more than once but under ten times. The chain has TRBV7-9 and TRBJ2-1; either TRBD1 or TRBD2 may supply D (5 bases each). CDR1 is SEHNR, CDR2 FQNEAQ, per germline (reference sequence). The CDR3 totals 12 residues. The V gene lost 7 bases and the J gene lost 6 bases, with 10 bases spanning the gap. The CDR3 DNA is TGTGCCAGCATAGAGGGGTGCAATGAGCAGTTCTTC. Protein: CASIEGCNEQFF. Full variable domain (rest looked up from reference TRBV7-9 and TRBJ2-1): DTGVSQNPRHKITKRGQNVTFRCDPISEHNRLYWYRQTLGQGPEFLTYFQNEAQLEKSRLLSDRFSAERPKGSFSTLEIQRTEQGDSAMYLCASIEGCNEQFFGPGTRLTVL.

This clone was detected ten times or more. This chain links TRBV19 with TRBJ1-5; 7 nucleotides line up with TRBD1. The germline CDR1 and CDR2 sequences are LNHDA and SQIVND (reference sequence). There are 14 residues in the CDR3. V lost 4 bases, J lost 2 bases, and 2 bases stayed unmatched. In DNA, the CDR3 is TGTGCCAGTAGTAATGGACAGGGCAATCAGCCCCAGCATTTT. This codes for CASSNGQGNQPQHF.

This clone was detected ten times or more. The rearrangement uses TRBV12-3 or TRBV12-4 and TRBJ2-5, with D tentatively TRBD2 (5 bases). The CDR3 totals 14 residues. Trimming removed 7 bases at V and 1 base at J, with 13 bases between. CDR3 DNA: TGTGCCAGCACCAGAGGGTATCTCCAAGAGACCCAGTACTTC. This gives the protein CASTRGYLQETQYF.

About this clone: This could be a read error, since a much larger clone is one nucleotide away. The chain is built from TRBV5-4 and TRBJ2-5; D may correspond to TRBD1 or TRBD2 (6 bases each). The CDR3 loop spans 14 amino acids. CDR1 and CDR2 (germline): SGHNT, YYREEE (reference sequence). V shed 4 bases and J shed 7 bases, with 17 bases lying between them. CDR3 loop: CASSINRRGGTQYF. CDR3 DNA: TGTGCCAGCAGCATTAACCGCAGGGGAGGGACCCAGTACTTC. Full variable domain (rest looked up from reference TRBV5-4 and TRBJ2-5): ETGVTQSPTHLIKTRGQQVTLRCSSQSGHNTVSWYQQALGQGPQFIFQYYREEENGRGNFPPRFSGLQFPNYSSELNVNALELDDSALYLCASSINRRGGTQYFGPGTRLLVL.

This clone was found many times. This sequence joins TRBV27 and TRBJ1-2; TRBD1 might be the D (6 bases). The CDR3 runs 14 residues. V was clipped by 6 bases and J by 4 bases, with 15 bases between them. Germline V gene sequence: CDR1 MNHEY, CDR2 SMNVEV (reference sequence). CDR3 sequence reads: CASRLQQGTYGYTF. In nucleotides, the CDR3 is TGTGCCAGCAGACTCCAACAGGGTACCTATGGCTACACCTTC.

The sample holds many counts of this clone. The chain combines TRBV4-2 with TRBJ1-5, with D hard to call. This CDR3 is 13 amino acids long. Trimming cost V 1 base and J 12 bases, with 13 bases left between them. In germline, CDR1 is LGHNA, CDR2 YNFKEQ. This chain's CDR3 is CASSQGVREDQHF. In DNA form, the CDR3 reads TGTGCCAGCAGCCAAGGAGTGCGTGAGGACCAGCATTTT.

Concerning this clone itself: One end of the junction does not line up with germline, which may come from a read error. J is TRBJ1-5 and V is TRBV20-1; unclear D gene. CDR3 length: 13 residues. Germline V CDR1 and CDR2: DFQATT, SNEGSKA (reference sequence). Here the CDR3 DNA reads TGCAGTGCTAGTATCTGGAGAAATCAGCCCCAGAATTTT. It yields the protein CSASIWRNQPQNF.

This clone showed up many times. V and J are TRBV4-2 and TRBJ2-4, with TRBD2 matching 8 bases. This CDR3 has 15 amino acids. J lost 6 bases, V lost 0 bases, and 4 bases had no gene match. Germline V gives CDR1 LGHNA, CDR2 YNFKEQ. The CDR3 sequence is CASSQDTGGPNIQYF. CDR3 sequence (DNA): TGTGCCAGCAGCCAAGACACGGGAGGGCCAAACATTCAGTACTTC.